Below, 11 T cell receptor beta chains from the same sample are listed, as sequenced in a study of blood T cell repertoires in COVID-19. TCRdb keeps only in-frame clones here, not all; method: immunoSEQ multiplex PCR. This table has roughly 250,000 clones, 65% to 85% appearing once. Sequencing was performed on peripheral blood. The receptors originated from a woman in her forties who had recovered from COVID-19.

V usage is TRBV29-1 and J usage is TRBJ2-7; D unresolved. The CDR3 has 11 residues. V was pared by 3 bases and J by 3 bases, with 6 bases between. Germline values: CDR1 SQVTM, CDR2 ANQGSEA. The CDR3 DNA reads TGCAGCGTTGAGGGCAACTACGAGCAGTACTTC. This codes for CSVEGNYEQYF.

The chain is built from TRBV28 and TRBJ1-6, with a tentative D call TRBD1 (6 bases). Trimming pared 2 bases from V and 10 bases from J, leaving 12 bases between. Germline CDR1 MDHEN, CDR2 SYDVKM. The CDR3 is 14 amino acids. The CDR3 region has the DNA TGTGCCAGCAGTTTACAGGGGAGAGGGTCACCCCTCCACTTT. Its protein product is CASSLQGRGSPLHF. Full variable domain (rest looked up from reference TRBV28 and TRBJ1-6): DVKVTQSSRYLVKRTGEKVFLECVQDMDHENMFWYRQDPGLGLRLIYFSYDVKMKEKGDIPEGYSVSREKKERFSLILESASTNQTSMYLCASSLQGRGSPLHFGNGTRLTVT.

The chain's CDR3 is CASSERRTKGTF. Here the CDR3 DNA reads TGTGCCAGCAGTGAACGAAGGACAAAGGGCACCTTC. The genes are TRBV2 and TRBJ1-2, with D tentatively TRBD1 (5 bases). V lost 2 bases to trimming and J lost 13 bases, with 14 bases between them. There are 12 residues in the CDR3. Germline V lookup: CDR1 SNHLY, CDR2 FYNNEI.

This chain uses TRBV5-1 with TRBJ1-4; D gene ambiguous. The CDR3 is made up of 17 amino acids. The germline V gene has CDR1 SGHRS and CDR2 YFSETQ. Deletions cut 0 bases from V and 4 bases from J, with 16 bases between. CDR3 in DNA: TGCGCCAGCAGCTTGGGAGCGAGTCCGGGAAATAATGAAAAACTGTTTTTT. Amino acids: CASSLGASPGNNEKLFF.

The rearrangement links TRBV6-6 to TRBJ1-1; tentative D call: TRBD1 (5 bases). The CDR3 totals 15 residues. V lost 5 bases to trimming and J lost 5 bases, with 18 bases between them. The germline V gene has CDR1 MNHNY and CDR2 SVGAGI (reference sequence). The CDR3 bases are TGTGCCAGCAGTACCCCCAGGGAAACGAAAACTGAAGCTTTCTTT. Residues: CASSTPRETKTEAFF.

The V gene is TRBV11-2, the J gene TRBJ2-1; no reliable D call. Trimming removed 3 bases at V and 0 bases at J, with 6 bases between. The CDR3 consists of 14 residues. Germline V gene data show CDR1 as SGHAT and CDR2 as FQNNGV. The DNA of the CDR3 is TGTGCCAGCAGCTTCACCAGCTCCTACAATGAGCAGTTCTTC. Its protein product is CASSFTSSYNEQFF.

The gene calls are TRBV6-5 and TRBJ1-2; D gene unclear. Trimming cost V 6 bases and J 2 bases, with 10 bases left between them. The V gene's germline CDR1 is MNHEY and CDR2 SVGAGI. The CDR3 loop spans 13 amino acids. In nucleotides, the CDR3 is TGTGCCAGCAGGTTTGGAGAGAACTATGGCTACACCTTC. This sequence encodes CASRFGENYGYTF.

CDR3 sequence (DNA): TGTGCCAGCAGGAGGGCCGGGGAGCTGTTTTTT. It codes for CASRRAGELFF. The chain recombines TRBV6-5 with TRBJ2-2; weak D call: TRBD2 (5 bases). V lost 6 bases, J lost 6 bases, and 5 bases lay in between. CDR3 length: 11 amino acids. Germline CDR1 is MNHEY and CDR2 is SVGAGI.

This chain joins TRBV10-1 and TRBJ2-7, with TRBD2 identical over 14 bases. The CDR3 loop spans 15 amino acids. J was trimmed by 5 bases and V by 5 bases; bases with no gene match: 5. Per germline, CDR1 WNHNN and CDR2 SYGVQD (reference sequence). The CDR3 nucleotides read TGCGCCAGCAGTCCTGGACTAGCGGGGGGTAACGAGCAGTACTTC. It is translated as CASSPGLAGGNEQYF.

The chain is built from TRBV6-6 and TRBJ1-1, with unresolved D. In germline, CDR1 is MNHNY, CDR2 SVGAGI (reference sequence). The CDR3 is made up of 13 amino acids. The V gene lost 2 bases and the J gene lost 6 bases, with 10 bases spanning the gap. The DNA of the CDR3 is TGTGCCAGCAGTTACGCGGTTCACGCTGAAGCTTTCTTT. It codes for CASSYAVHAEAFF.

In the case of this clone: Compared with germline, one end of the junction differs, possibly owing to a read error. The chain carries TRBV5-1 and TRBJ2-3; 11 bases align to TRBD2. This CDR3 has 16 residues. Germline V CDR1 and CDR2: SGHRS, YFSETQ. The CDR3 spells CASSPRTSGGTDTQYF. The CDR3 DNA reads as TGCGCCAGCAGCCCGCGTACTAGCGGGGGCACGGATACGCAGTATTTT.